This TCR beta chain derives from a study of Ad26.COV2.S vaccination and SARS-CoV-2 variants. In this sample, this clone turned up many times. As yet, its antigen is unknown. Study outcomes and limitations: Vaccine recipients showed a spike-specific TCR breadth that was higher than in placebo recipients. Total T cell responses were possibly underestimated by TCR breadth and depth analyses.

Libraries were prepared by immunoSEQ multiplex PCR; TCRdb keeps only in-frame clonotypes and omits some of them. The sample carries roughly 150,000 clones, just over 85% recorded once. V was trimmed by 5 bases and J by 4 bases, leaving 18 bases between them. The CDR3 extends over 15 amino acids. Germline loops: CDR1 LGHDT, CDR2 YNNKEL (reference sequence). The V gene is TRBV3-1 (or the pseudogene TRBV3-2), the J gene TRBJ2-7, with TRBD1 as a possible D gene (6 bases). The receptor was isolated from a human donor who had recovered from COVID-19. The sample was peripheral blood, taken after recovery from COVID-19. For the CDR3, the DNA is TGTGCCAGCAGCGCCCCAGGGGTCCTTTCTTACGAGCAGTACTTC. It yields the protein CASSAPGVLSYEQYF.